In its sample, the clone carrying this T cell receptor (beta chain) was seen once. Antigen unknown. This sample is part of a study of PD-1 blockade in classical Hodgkin lymphoma. Study findings and constraints: Patients excluded were those beginning nivolumab under 1 year after ASCT.

V dropped 4 bases and J dropped 0; count of bases not matched to a gene: 8. CDR1 WSHSY and CDR2 SAAADI come from the germline V gene. The CDR3 is 19 residues long. Method: immunoSEQ multiplex PCR; TCRdb's copy keeps in-frame clones and lacks some. The data hold fewer than 65,000 clones, with more than 75% observed a single time. Every patient relapsed after autologous stem cell transplantation, and brentuximab vedotin exposure varied. The sample in question was peripheral blood mononuclear cells (PBMCs), obtained at baseline. The rearrangement uses TRBV10-2 and TRBJ2-3; 15 bases map to TRBD2. The clonotype comes from a human donor with classical Hodgkin lymphoma. Here the CDR3 DNA reads TGCGCCAGCAGTGGTTTTGGACTAGCGGGGGGGTATAGCACAGATACGCAGTATTTT. Translation: CASSGFGLAGGYSTDTQYF.